This T cell receptor (beta chain) was recorded in a study of identical twins. Turning to this clonotype: Its antigen is unidentified.

MiXCR, applied by TCRdb to the 5' RACE reads, yields one record per CDR3 protein. The table records fewer than 800,000 distinct CDR3 sequences, 7.1% of them present only once. The CDR3 totals 14 residues. Germline CDR1 and CDR2: SGHDN and FVKESK. Trimming took 2 bases from V and 7 from J; bases not matched to a gene: 6. Regarding the study as a whole: It was out-of-frame TCR alpha sharing in monozygotic twins that models underestimated. The study reached conclusions through statistical analysis that was cross-sectional, not following the same donors.

This sample also belongs to another study, concerning yellow fever vaccine responses in identical twins.

The gene calls are TRBV14 and TRBJ1-1, with 8 positions matching TRBD1. The TCR comes from a woman between 18 and 29 years old in good health. Sequences were obtained from PBMCs. The CDR3 sequence: CASSQPGQVGEAFF. The CDR3 DNA sequence: TGTGCCAGCAGCCAACCGGGACAGGTCGGTGAAGCTTTCTTT.